This T cell receptor (beta chain) comes out of a study of immune heterogeneity within non-small cell lung tumors listed by TCRdb under 2018. General notes on the study: By histology, the tumors included roughly ten non-squamous carcinomas, a few squamous cell carcinomas and 1 tumor not otherwise specified. Whole-exome sequencing, RNA-seq and TCR beta repertoire sequencing were combined for multiple spatially distinct regions from each NSCLC tumor so that intratumoral immune heterogeneity could be examined. TCR repertoires were analyzed from roughly 53 tumor loci of approximately 16 patients, whereas transcriptome data were available for only roughly 40 loci from about a dozen patients. Neoantigen binding to each patient's HLA alleles was predicted with netMHCpan-3.0 for mutant peptides of 8 to 11 amino acids. On the study overall, not on this receptor specifically: High-frequency TCR beta clonotypes were largely distinct between individual patients. Local T-cell repertoire clonality showed a statistically significant but moderate positive correlation with local tumor mutational burden (R 0.3 to 0.35). Identical dominant CDR3B clonotypes recurred across loci within a patient, yet different tumor locations also harbored unique high-frequency clones.

The germline V gene encodes CDR1 SGHTA and CDR2 FQGNSA. The CDR3 holds 16 amino acids from the cysteine to the phenylalanine. The read is trimmed to its CDR3 DNA, 48 bases read in frame from base 1. Regarding this clonotype: The clone's antigen remains unknown. Given a much more abundant clone one base away, this may be a read error.

The TCR beta CDR3 region was amplified with a multiplex PCR system whose first round of about 9 cycles used 32 V-gene forward primers and 13 J-gene reverse primers. A QIAGEN Multiplex PCR Kit was used for first-round PCR, and the primer sequences were filed in Chinese patent CN105087789A. A second PCR round added Illumina universal primers using the Phusion High-Fidelity PCR Kit. TCR libraries were paired-end sequenced at 151 bp read length on the Illumina HiSeq X Ten platform. The paper's data handling went like this. Cutadapt was used to discard reads without multiplex PCR primers, PEAR merged the read pairs, and MiXCR with default settings called the CDR3 regions. Shannon entropy measured repertoire diversity, and clonality was calculated as one minus the Shannon entropy divided by the ln of the count of productive unique sequences. A clonotype counted as a dominant or high-frequency T-cell clone when its frequency was 0.5% or higher. In TCRdb, the public reads were trimmed at Q25 with fastp and aligned with MiXCR, with productive beta chains retained. Identical CDR3 protein sequences are pooled into one entry, listed with their most common genes and DNA. The V and J calls shown here were made by TCRdb, not taken from the authors' results. Across this sample there are tens of thousands of distinct CDR3 sequences, with around 26% seen only once. Jointly, the top ten make up almost 4% of the sample.

The TCR template was genomic DNA extracted from bulk tumor tissue, and 600 ng of gDNA was amplified for each sample. Multiple biopsies per primary tumor were taken during surgery, spaced as far apart as possible within the tumor mass. Patients in the study cohort, which was described as untreated, were newly diagnosed NSCLC cases going through curative surgery. Donors were roughly 15 newly diagnosed non-small cell lung cancer patients undergoing surgery with curative intent. Resected tumor masses were reviewed by two independent pathologists. Only high-quality DNA and RNA samples were carried forward to sequencing.

The V gene is TRBV7-2 and the J gene is TRBJ1-2; the D gene lacks a confident call. This sequence originates from a man aged 40-50 years with non-small cell lung cancer. The sequencing sample was made of lung tumor tissue. The base sequence is TGTGCCAACAGCTTTGGGGTCCCTCGGGAGGGCTATGGCTACACCTTC. Its translation is CANSFGVPREGYGYTF. Reference TRBV7-2 and TRBJ1-2 genes cover what lies past the CDR3, so the full variable domain is GAGVSQSPSNKVTEKGKDVELRCDPISGHTALYWYRQSLGQGLEFLIYFQGNSAPDKSGLPSDRFSAERTGGSVSTLTIQRTQQEDSAVYLCANSFGVPREGYGYTFGSGTRLTVV.